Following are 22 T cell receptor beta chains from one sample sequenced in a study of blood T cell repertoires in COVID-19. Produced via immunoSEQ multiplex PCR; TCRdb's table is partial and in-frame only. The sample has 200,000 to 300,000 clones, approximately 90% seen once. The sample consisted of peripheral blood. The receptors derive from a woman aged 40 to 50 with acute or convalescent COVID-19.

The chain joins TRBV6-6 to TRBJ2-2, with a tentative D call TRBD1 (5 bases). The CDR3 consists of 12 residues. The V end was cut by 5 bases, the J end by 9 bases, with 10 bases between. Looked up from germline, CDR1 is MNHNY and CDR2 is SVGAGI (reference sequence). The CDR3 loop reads CASSQQGRELFF. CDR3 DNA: TGTGCCAGCAGTCAGCAGGGCCGGGAGCTGTTTTTT.

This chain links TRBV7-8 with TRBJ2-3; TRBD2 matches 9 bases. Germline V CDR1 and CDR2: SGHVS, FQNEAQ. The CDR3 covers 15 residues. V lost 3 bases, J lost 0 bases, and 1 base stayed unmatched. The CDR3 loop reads CASSFSGGSTDTQYF. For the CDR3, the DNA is TGTGCCAGCAGCTTTAGCGGGGGTAGCACAGATACGCAGTATTTT. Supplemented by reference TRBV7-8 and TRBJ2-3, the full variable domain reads GAGVSQSPRYKVAKRGQDVALRCDPISGHVSLFWYQQALGQGPEFLTYFQNEAQLDKSGLPSDRFFAERPEGSVSTLKIQRTQQEDSAVYLCASSFSGGSTDTQYFGPGTRLTVL.

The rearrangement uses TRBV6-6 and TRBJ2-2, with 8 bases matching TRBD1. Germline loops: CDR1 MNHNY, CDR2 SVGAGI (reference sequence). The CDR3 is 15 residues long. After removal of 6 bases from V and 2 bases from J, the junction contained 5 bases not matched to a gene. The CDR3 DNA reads TGTGCCAGCAGCCGACAGGGGCCTAACACCGGGGAGCTGTTTTTT. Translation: CASSRQGPNTGELFF.

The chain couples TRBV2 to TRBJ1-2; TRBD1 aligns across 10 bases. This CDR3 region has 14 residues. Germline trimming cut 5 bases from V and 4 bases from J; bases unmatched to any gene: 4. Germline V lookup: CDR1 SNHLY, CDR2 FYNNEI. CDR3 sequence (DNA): TGTGCCAGCAGTCGGGACAGGGGCGGCTATGGCTACACCTTC. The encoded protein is CASSRDRGGYGYTF.

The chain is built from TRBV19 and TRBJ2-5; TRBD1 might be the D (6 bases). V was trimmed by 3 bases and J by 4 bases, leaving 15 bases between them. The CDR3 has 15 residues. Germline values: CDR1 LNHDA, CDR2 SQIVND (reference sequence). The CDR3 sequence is CASSIEAQGRETQYF. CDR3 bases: TGTGCCAGTAGTATTGAGGCGCAGGGGAGAGAGACCCAGTACTTC.

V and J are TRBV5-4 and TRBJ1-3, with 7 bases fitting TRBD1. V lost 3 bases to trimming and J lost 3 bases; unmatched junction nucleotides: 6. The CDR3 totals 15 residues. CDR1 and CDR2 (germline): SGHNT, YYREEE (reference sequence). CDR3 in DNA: TGTGCCAGCAGCTCACCTGACAGGGTTGGAAACACCATATATTTT. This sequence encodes CASSSPDRVGNTIYF.

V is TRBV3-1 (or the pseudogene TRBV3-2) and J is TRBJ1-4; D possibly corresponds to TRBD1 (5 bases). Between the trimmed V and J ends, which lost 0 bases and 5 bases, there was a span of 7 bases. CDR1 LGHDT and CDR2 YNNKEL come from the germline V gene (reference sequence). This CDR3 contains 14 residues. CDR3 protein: CASSQDRGNEKLFF. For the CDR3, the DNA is TGTGCCAGCAGCCAAGATCGGGGGAATGAAAAACTGTTTTTT.

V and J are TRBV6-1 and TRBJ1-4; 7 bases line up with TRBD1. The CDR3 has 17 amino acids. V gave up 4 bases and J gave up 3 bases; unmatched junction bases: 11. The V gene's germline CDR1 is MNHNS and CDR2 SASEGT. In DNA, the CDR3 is TGTGCCAGCAGTGCCTCCCTGGGGGACAGTCCTAATGAAAAACTGTTTTTT. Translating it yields CASSASLGDSPNEKLFF.

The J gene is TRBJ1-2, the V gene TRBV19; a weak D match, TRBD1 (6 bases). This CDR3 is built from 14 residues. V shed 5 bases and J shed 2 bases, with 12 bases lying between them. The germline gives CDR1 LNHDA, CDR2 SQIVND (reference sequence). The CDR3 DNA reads TGTGCCAGTAGTCCCCCCGGGACAAACTATGGCTACACCTTC. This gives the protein CASSPPGTNYGYTF.

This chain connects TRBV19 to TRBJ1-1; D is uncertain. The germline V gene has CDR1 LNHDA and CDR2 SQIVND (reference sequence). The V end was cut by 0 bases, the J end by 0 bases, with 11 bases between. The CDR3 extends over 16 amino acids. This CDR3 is CASSIDPRGLNTEAFF. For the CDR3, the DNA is TGTGCCAGTAGTATAGATCCGAGAGGGCTGAACACTGAAGCTTTCTTT. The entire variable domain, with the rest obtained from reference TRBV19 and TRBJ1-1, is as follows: DGGITQSPKYLFRKEGQNVTLSCEQNLNHDAMYWYRQDPGQGLRLIYYSQIVNDFQKGDIAEGYSVSREKKESFPLTVTSAQKNPTAFYLCASSIDPRGLNTEAFFGQGTRLTVV.

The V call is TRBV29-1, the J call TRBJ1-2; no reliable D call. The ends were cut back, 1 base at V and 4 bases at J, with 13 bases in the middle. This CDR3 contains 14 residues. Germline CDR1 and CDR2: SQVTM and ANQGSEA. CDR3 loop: CSVEGIQSPYGYTF. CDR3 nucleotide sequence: TGCAGCGTTGAAGGCATACAGAGCCCCTATGGCTACACCTTC.

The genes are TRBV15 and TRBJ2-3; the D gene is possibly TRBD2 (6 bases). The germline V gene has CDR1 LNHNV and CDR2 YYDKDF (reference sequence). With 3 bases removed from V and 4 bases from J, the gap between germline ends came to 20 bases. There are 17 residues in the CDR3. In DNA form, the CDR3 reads TGTGCCACCAGCAGGAGCCGGGACTCACGCTTGGCAGATACGCAGTATTTT. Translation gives CATSRSRDSRLADTQYF.

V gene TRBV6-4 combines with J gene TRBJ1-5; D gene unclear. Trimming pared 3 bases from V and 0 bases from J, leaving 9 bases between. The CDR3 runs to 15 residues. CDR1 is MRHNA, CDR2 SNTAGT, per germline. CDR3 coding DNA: TGTGCCAGCAGTGAGTCAGGATATAGCAATCAGCCCCAGCATTTT. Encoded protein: CASSESGYSNQPQHF.

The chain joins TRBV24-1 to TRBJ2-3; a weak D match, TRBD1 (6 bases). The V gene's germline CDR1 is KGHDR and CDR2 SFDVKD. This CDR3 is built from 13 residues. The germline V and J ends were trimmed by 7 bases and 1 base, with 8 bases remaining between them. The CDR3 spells CATRAGGTDTQYF. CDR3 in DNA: TGTGCCACCAGAGCAGGGGGCACAGATACGCAGTATTTT.

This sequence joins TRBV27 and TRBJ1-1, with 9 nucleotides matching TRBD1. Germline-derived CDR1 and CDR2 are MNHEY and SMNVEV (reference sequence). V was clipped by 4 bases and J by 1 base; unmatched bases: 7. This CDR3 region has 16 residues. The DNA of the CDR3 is TGTGCCAGCAGTTCGCCGGACAGGGGATGGAACACTGAAGCTTTCTTT. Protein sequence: CASSSPDRGWNTEAFF.

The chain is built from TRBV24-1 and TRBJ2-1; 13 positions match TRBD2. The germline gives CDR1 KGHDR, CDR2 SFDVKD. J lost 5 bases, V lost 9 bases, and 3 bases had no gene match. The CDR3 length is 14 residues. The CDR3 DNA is TGTGCCACCCAGGGACTAGCGGGGCACAATGAGCAGTTCTTC. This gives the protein CATQGLAGHNEQFF.

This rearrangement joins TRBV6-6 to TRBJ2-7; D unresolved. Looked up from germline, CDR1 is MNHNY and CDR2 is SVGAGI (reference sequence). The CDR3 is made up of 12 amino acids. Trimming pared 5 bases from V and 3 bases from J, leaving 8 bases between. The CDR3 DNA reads TGTGCCAGCAGTCCCACGGGCTACGAGCAGTACGTC. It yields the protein CASSPTGYEQYV.

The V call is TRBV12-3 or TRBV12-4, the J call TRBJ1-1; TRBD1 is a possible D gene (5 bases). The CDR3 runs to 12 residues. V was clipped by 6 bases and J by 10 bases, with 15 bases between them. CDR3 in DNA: TGTGCCAGCAGCGCAGGGATAAGGTCAGCTTTCTTT. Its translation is CASSAGIRSAFF.

The CDR3 DNA reads TGTGCCACCAGCACGGGACTAACCCACAATGAGCAGTTCTTC. This sequence encodes CATSTGLTHNEQFF. V and J are TRBV15 and TRBJ2-1; 7 positions match TRBD2. Germline lookup yields CDR1 LNHNV and CDR2 YYDKDF (reference sequence). The CDR3 loop spans 14 amino acids. The J segment lost 5 bases and the V segment lost 4 bases, leaving 5 bases of the junction unmatched.

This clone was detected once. CDR3 sequence (DNA): TGTGCCGGCAGACAGGGGAACACCGGGGAGCTGTTTTTT. Encoded protein: CAGRQGNTGELFF. The chain is built from TRBV19 and TRBJ2-2; 7 bases agree with TRBD1. The germline CDR1 and CDR2 sequences are LNHDA and SQIVND (reference sequence). Trimming at V came to 11 bases and at J to 1 base, leaving 4 bases not matched to a gene. There are 13 residues in the CDR3.

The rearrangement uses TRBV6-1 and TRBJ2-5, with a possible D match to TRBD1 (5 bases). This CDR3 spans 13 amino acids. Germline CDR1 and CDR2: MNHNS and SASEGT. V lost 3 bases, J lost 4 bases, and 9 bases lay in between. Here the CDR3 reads CASSDRVGETQYF. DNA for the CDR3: TGTGCCAGCAGTGACAGGGTGGGAGAGACCCAGTACTTC.

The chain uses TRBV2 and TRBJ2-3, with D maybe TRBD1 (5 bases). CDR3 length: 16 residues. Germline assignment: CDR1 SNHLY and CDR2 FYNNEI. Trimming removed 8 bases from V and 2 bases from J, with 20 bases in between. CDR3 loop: CASDTTTVTATDTQYF. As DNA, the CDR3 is TGTGCCAGCGACACCACGACAGTTACTGCCACAGATACGCAGTATTTT.